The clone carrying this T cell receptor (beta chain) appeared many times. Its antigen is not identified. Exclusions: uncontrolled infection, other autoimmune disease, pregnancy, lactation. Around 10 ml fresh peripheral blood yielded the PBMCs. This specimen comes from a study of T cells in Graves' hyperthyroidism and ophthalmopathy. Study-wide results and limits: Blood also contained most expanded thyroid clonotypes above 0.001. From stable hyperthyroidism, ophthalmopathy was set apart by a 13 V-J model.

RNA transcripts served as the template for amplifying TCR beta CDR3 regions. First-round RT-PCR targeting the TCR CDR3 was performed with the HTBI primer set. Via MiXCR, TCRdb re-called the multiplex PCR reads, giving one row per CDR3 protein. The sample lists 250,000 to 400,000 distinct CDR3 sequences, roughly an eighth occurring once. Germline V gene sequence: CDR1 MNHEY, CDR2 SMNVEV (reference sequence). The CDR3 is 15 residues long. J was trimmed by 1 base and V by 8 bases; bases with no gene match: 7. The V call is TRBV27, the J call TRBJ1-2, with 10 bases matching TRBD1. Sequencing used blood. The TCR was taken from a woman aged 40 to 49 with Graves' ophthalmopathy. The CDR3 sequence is CASSRDRGGNYGYTF. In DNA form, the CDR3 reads TGTGCCAGCTCCCGGGACAGGGGCGGTAACTATGGCTACACCTTC.